This T cell receptor beta chain was recorded in a study of identical twins. TCRdb analysed the 5' RACE reads with MiXCR anew, one entry per CDR3 protein. The profile shows about 720,000 distinct CDR3 sequences, 18% of them singletons. The germline CDR1 and CDR2 sequences are SGDLS and YYNGEE. The CDR3 is made up of 14 amino acids. The V end was cut by 6 bases, the J end by 0 bases, with 11 bases between. Everyone who gave samples was a healthy Caucasian. Details on this clonotype: Its antigen is not identified.

Study-wide results and limits: Sharing of beta out-of-frame sequences by twins showed a weaker excess.

The data were also submitted as part of a second study, on T cells expressing NK-cell markers.

The V call is TRBV9, the J call TRBJ2-3, with D unclear. Material: PBMCs. The sequence came from a woman younger than 35 in good health. The DNA of the CDR3 is TGTGCCAGCACCCGGGCGGCCAGCACAGATACGCAGTATTTT. Its protein is CASTRAASTDTQYF.